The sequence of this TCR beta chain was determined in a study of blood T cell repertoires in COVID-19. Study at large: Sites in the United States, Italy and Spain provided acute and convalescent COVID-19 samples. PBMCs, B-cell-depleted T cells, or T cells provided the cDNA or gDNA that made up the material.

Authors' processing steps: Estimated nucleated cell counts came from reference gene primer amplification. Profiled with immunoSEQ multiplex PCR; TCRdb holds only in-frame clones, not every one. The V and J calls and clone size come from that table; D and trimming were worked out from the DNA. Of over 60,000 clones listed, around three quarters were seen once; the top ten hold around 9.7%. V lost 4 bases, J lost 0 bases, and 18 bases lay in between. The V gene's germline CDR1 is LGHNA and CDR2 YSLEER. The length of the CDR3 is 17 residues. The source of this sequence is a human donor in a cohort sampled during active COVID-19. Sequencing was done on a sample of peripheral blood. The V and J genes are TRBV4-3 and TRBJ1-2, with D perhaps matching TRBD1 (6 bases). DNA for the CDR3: TGCGCCAGCAGCCGTCGTCCTGGGGGCACTTCTAACTATGGCTACACCTTC. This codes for CASSRRPGGTSNYGYTF.